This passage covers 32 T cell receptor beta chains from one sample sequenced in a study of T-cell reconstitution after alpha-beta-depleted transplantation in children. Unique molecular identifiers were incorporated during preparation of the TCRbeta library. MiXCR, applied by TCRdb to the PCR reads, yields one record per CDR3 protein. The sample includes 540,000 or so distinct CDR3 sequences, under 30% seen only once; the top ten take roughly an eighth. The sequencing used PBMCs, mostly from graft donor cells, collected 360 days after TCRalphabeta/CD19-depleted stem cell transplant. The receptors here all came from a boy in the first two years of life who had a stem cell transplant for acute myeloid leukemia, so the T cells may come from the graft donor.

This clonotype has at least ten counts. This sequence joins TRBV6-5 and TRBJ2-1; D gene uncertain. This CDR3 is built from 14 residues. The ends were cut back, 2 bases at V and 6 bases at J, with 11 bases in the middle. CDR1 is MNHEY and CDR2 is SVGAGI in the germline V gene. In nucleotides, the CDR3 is TGTGCCAGCAGTTACGACGGGCAGGCCAATGAGCAGTTCTTC. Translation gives CASSYDGQANEQFF.

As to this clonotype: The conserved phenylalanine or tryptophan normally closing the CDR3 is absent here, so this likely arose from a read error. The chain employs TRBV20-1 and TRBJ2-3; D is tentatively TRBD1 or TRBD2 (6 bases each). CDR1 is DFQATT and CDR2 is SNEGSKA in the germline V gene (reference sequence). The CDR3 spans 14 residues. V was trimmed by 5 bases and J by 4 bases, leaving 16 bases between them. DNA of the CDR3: TGCAGTGCTGGGGGGCTAGCCGCCCCAGATACGCAGTATTTG. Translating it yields CSAGGLAAPDTQYL.

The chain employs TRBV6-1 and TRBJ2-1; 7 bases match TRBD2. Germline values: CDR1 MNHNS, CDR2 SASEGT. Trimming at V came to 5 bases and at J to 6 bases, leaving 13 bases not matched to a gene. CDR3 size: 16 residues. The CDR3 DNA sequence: TGTGCCAGCAGTACACGCGCGGGGGTACCTTTCAATGAGCAGTTCTTC. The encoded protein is CASSTRAGVPFNEQFF.

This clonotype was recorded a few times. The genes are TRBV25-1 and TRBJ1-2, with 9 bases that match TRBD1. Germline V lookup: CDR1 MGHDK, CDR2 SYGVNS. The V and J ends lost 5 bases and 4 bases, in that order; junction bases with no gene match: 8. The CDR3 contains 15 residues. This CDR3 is CASSNPGQGFYGYTF. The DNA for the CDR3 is TGTGCCAGCAGTAACCCGGGACAGGGCTTCTATGGCTACACCTTC.

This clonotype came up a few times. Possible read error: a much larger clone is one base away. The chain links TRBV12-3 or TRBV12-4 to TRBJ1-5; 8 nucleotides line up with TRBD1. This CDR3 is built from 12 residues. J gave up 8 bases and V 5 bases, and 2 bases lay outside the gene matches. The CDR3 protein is CASSGQGEPQHF. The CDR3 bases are TGTGCCAGCAGTGGACAGGGAGAGCCCCAGCATTTT.

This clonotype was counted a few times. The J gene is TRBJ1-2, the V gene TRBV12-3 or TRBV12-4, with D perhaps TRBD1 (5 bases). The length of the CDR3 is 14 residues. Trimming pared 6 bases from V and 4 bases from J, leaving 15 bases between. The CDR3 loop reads CASSLGTYIYGYTF. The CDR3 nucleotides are TGTGCCAGCAGCCTAGGGACGTACATCTATGGCTACACCTTC.

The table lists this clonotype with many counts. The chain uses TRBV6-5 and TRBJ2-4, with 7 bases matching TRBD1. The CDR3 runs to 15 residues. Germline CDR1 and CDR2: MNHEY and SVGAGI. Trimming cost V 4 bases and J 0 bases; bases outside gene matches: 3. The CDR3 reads CASSSTGLAKNIQYF. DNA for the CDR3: TGTGCCAGCAGTTCGACAGGGCTAGCCAAAAACATTCAGTACTTC.

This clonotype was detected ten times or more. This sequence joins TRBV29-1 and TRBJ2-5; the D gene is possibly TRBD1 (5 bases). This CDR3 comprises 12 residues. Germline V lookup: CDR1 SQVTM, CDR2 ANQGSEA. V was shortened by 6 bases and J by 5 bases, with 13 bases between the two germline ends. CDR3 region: CSVAQGLETQYF. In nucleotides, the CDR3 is TGCAGCGTCGCTCAGGGCCTGGAGACCCAGTACTTC.

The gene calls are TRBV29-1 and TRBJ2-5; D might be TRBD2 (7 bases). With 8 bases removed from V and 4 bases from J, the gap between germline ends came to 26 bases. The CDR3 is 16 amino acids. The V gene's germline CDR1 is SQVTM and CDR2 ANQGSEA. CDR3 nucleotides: TGCAGCTCCCGGTGGGGGGGGCTCTCCCGAGGAGAGACCCAGTACTTC. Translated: CSSRWGGLSRGETQYF.

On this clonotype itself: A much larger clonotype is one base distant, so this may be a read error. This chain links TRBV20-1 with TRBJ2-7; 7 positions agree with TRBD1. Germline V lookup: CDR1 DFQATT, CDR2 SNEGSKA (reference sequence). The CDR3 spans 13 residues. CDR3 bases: TGCAGTGCTAGGGACAGGAGAAGCTACGAGAAGTACGTC. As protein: CSARDRRSYEKYV.

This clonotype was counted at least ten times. The DNA of the CDR3 is TGTGCCAGCAGCTTAAGTACAGGGGAGATTAGCCCAGATACGCAGTATTTT. Its translation: CASSLSTGEISPDTQYF. The chain has TRBV7-2 and TRBJ2-3; 7 bases are a match to TRBD1. The CDR3 runs to 17 residues. V dropped 2 bases and J dropped 4; count of bases not matched to a gene: 12. CDR1 is SGHTA and CDR2 is FQGNSA in the germline V gene.

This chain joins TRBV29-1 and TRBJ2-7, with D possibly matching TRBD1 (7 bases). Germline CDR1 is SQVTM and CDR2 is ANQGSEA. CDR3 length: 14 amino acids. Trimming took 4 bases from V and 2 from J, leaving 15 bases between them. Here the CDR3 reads CSVVGGQPPYEQYV. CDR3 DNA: TGCAGCGTTGTCGGGGGACAGCCTCCCTACGAGCAGTACGTC.

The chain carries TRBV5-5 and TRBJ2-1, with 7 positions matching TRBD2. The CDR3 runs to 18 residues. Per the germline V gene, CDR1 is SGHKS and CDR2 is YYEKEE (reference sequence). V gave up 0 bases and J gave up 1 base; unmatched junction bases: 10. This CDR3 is CASSLAWGRAKSYNEQFF. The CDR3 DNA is TGTGCCAGCAGCTTGGCGTGGGGGAGGGCGAAATCCTACAATGAGCAGTTCTTC.

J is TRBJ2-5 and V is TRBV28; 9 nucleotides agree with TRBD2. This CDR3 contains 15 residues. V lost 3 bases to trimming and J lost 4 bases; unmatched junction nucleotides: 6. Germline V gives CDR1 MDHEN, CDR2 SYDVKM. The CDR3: CASSLPAGGPETQYF. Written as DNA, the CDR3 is TGTGCCAGCAGTTTGCCAGCGGGGGGACCAGAGACCCAGTACTTC.

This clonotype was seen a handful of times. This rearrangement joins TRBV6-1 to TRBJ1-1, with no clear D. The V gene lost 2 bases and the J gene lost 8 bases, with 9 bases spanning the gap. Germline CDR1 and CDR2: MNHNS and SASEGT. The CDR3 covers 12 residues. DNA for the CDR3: TGTGCCAGCAGTGAACGTGGGCAAGAAGCTTTCTTT. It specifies CASSERGQEAFF.

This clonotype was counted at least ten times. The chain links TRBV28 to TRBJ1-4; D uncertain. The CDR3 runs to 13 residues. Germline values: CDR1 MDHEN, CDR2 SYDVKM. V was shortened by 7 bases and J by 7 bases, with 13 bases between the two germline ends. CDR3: CASTFFDGEKLFF. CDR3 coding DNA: TGTGCCAGCACCTTTTTCGACGGTGAAAAACTGTTTTTT.

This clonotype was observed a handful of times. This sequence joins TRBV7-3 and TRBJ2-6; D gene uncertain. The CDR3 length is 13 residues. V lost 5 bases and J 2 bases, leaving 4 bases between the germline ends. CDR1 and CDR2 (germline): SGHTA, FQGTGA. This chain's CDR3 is CASSNAGANVLTF. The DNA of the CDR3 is TGTGCCAGCAGCAACGCTGGGGCCAACGTCCTGACTTTC. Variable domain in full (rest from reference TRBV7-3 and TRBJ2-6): GAGVSQTPSNKVTEKGKYVELRCDPISGHTALYWYRQSLGQGPEFLIYFQGTGAADDSGLPNDRFFAVRPEGSVSTLKIQRTERGDSAVYLCASSNAGANVLTFGAGSRLTVL.

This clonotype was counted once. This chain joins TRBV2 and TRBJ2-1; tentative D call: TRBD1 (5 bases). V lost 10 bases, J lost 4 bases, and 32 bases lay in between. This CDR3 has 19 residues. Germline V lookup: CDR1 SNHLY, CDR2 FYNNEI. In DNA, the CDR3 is TGTGCCATCTGTTTAGATGGGGCCCTAGTCACCACTCTATACAATGAGCAGTTCTTC. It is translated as CAICLDGALVTTLYNEQFF.

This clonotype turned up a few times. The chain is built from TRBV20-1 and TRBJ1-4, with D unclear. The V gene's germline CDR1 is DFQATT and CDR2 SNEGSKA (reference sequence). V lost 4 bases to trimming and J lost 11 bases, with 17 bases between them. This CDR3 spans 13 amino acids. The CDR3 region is CSANEGGAGKLFF. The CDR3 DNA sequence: TGCAGTGCTAACGAAGGTGGAGCCGGGAAACTGTTTTTT.

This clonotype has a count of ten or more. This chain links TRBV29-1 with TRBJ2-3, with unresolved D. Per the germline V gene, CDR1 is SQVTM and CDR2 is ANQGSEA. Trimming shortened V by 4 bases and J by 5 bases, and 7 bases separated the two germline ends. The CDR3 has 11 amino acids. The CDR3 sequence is CSVVFGDTQYF. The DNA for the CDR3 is TGCAGCGTTGTATTCGGAGATACGCAGTATTTT.

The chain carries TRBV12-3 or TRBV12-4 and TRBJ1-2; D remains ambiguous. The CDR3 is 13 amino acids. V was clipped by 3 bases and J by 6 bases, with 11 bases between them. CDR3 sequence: CASSFWDSDGYTF. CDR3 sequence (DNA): TGTGCCAGCAGTTTTTGGGATAGCGATGGCTACACCTTC.

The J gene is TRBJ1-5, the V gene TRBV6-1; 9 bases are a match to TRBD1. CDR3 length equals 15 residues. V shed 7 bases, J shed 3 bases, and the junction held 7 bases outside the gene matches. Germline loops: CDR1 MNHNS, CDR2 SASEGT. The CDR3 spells CASTQGQGNNQPQHF. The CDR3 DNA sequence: TGTGCCAGCACCCAGGGACAGGGAAACAATCAGCCCCAGCATTTT.

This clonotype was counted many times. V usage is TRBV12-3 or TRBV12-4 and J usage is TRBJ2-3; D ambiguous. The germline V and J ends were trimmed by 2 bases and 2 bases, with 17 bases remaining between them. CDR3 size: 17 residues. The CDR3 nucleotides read TGTGCCAGCAGTTTACAAGGCAGCCTTACTTTCACAGATACGCAGTATTTT. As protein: CASSLQGSLTFTDTQYF.

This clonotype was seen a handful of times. CDR3 nucleotide sequence: TGTGCCAGCAGTTTGGGTTCGGCCAGCGGTTCACCCCTCCACTTT. Translated: CASSLGSASGSPLHF. This chain connects TRBV12-3 or TRBV12-4 to TRBJ1-6; D is unclear. CDR3 length: 15 amino acids. V lost 3 bases to trimming and J lost 9 bases, with 15 bases between them.

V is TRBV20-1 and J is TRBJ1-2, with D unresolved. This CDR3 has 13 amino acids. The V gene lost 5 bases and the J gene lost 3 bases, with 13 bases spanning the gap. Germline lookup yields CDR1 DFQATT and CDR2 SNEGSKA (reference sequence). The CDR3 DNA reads TGCAGTGCTTCACTGACGGGCCACTATGGCTACACCTTC. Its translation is CSASLTGHYGYTF.

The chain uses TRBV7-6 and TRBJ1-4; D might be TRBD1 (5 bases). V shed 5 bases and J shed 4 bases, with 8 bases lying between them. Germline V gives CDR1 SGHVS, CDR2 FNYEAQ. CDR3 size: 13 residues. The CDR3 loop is CASSTGVNEKLFF. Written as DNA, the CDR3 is TGTGCCAGCAGCACGGGGGTTAATGAAAAACTGTTTTTT.

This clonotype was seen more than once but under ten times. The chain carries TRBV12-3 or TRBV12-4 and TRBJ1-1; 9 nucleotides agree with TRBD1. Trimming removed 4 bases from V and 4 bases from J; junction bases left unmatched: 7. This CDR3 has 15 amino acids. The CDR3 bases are TGTGCCAGCAGTTCTCCAACAGGGGGCGTCACTGAAGCTTTCTTT. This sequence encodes CASSSPTGGVTEAFF.

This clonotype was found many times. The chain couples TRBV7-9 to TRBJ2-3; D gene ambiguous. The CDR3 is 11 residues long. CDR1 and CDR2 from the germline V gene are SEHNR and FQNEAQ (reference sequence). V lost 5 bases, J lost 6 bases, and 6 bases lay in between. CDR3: CASSTEDTQYF. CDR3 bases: TGTGCCAGCAGCACTGAGGATACGCAGTATTTT.

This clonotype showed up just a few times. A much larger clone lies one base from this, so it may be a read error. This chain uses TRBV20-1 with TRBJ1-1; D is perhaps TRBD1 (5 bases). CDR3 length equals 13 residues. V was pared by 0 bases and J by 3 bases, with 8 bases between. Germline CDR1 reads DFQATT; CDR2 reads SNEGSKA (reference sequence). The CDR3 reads CSARDGGDTEAFF. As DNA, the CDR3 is TGCAGTGCTAGAGATGGGGGGGACACTGAAGCTTTCTTT.

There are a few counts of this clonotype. The chain's CDR3 is CASGLYLEQYF. The CDR3 bases are TGTGCCAGCGGCCTATATCTCGAGCAGTACTTC. The rearrangement uses TRBV27 and TRBJ2-7; no clear D gene. V lost 8 bases to trimming and J lost 6 bases, with 11 bases between them. CDR1 MNHEY and CDR2 SMNVEV come from the germline V gene (reference sequence). The CDR3 sequence is 11 residues long.

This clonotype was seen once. The chain's CDR3 is CASSQVGFNSGANQPQHF. The DNA for the CDR3 is TGTGCCAGCAGCCAAGTAGGCTTCAACTCGGGGGCGAATCAGCCCCAGCATTTT. The genes are TRBV14 and TRBJ1-5; maybe TRBD1 (6 bases). V was pared by 1 base and J by 4 bases, with 20 bases between. Per germline, CDR1 SGHDN and CDR2 FVKESK. CDR3 length equals 18 residues. Full variable domain (rest looked up from reference TRBV14 and TRBJ1-5): EAGVTQFPSHSVIEKGQTVTLRCDPISGHDNLYWYRRVMGKEIKFLLHFVKESKQDESGMPNNRFLAERTGGTYSTLKVQPAELEDSGVYFCASSQVGFNSGANQPQHFGDGTRLSIL.

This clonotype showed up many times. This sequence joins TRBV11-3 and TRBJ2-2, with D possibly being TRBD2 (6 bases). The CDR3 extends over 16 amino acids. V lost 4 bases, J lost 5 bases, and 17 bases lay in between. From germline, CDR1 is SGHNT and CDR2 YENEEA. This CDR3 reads CASSSSGLPRTGELFF. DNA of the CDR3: TGTGCCAGCAGCTCTTCGGGACTTCCTCGTACCGGGGAGCTGTTTTTT.